This T cell receptor (beta chain) is drawn from a study of follicular helper T cells after annual influenza vaccination. Looking at the study overall: Days 0, 7 and 28 post-vaccination were the blood draw times. Overall study findings and caveats: Day 7 ICOS+CD38+ clones were most often found later in ICOS-CD38- cTfh cells. Successive annual vaccinations recalled a recurrent oligoclonal ICOS+CD38+ cTfh response with influenza-specific clonotypes.

A single count supports this clone. The antigen remains unidentified. Using immunoSEQ multiplex PCR, the repertoire was profiled, and TCRdb retains in-frame clones only, with some absent. The top ten clones hold around 0.87% of a sample with about 11,000 clones, approximately 79% of them seen once. CDR3 length: 13 amino acids. Germline V lookup: CDR1 KGHSH, CDR2 LQKENI. Deletions cut 6 bases from V and 8 bases from J, with 14 bases between. The chain has TRBV18 and TRBJ2-1, with D perhaps given as TRBD1 or TRBD2 (7 bases each). This sequence originates from an adult who received the influenza vaccine. The material was CXCR5- memory CD4+ T cells sorted from blood, obtained 6 weeks after influenza vaccination. CDR3 residues: CASSTRGRDEQFF. In nucleotides, the CDR3 is TGTGCCAGCTCCACCAGGGGGAGGGATGAGCAGTTCTTC.